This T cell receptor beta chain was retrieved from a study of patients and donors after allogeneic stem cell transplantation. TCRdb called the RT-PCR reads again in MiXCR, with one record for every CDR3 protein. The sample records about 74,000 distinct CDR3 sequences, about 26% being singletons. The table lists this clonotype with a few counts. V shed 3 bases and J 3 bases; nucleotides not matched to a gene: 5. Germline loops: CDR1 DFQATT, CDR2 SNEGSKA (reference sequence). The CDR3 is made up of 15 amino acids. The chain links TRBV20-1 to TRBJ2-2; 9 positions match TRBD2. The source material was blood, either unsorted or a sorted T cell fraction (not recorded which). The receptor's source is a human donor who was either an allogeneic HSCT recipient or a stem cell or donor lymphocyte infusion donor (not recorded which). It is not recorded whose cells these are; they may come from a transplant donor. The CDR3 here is CSASGTSSYTGELFF. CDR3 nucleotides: TGCAGTGCTAGCGGGACTAGCTCGTACACCGGGGAGCTGTTTTTT.